The clone carrying this TCR beta chain was counted many times. These data are taken from a study of T cells in Graves' hyperthyroidism and ophthalmopathy. Amplified TCR beta CDR3 regions came from RNA transcripts. An initial round of RT-PCR targeting the TCR CDR3 relied on the HTBI primer set. TCRdb re-called the multiplex PCR reads through MiXCR, storing one row per CDR3 protein. The profile shows a few hundred thousand distinct CDR3 sequences, less than 25% of them singletons. Aged 18 to 65, the patients had hyperthyroidism that was newly diagnosed and had lasted under 2 months. The study based diagnoses on clinical symptoms, serum thyroxine and TRAb, thyroid ultrasound and orbital computed tomography. Germline V gene data show CDR1 as SNHLY and CDR2 as FYNNEI. The V end lost 4 bases, the J end lost 3 bases, and 6 bases lay between the germline ends. This CDR3 contains 12 residues.

Material: blood. The TCR was taken from a man aged 18 to 30 with Graves' hyperthyroidism. The chain combines TRBV2 with TRBJ2-5; D is possibly TRBD2 (5 bases). As DNA, the CDR3 is TGTGCCAGCAGTGCCGGGGAAGAGACCCAGTACTTC. Amino acid sequence: CASSAGEETQYF.